This T cell receptor beta chain was recovered during a study of OX40 agonist ivuxolimab in advanced cancers. For the study at large: In this cohort, patients received ivuxolimab, an agonistic anti-OX40 (CD134) antibody. Partial responses, seen in three patients, involved one hepatocellular carcinoma and two cutaneous melanomas.

Germline CDR1 reads KGHSH; CDR2 reads LQKENI. The CDR3 loop spans 16 amino acids. With 0 bases removed from V and 1 base from J, the gap between germline ends came to 12 bases. About this clone: Antigen unknown.

The method was immunoSEQ multiplex PCR; TCRdb's version includes in-frame clones alone and lacks a portion of them. The table includes about 83,000 clones, about 80% detected once. Exclusion applied to patients with autoimmune disease history or systemic immunosuppression. Study-wide findings and caveats: CD8+ T cells showed, on average, more clonal expansion than CD4+ cells.

The TCR originated in an adult with an advanced solid tumor such as melanoma, head and neck, liver or kidney cancer. The sequenced sample was CD4+ or CD8+ T cells sorted from blood, obtained in a trial of the OX40 agonist ivuxolimab. V gene TRBV18 combines with J gene TRBJ1-1, with D possibly being TRBD1 (6 bases). This chain's CDR3 is CASSPPGGGQNTEAFF. The CDR3 coding sequence is TGTGCCAGCTCACCACCGGGCGGGGGGCAGAACACTGAAGCTTTCTTT.